The 6 T cell receptor beta chains below come from one sample, sequenced in a study of cytomegalovirus exposure and HLA in healthy donors. PCR used 60 Vbeta primers and 13 Jbeta primers. The table came from immunoSEQ multiplex PCR; TCRdb's copy has only in-frame clones and leaves some out. The sample has 100,000 to 150,000 clones; around 78% are singletons. Sequenced material: PBMCs. Receptors originate from a young woman in good health and CMV-seronegative.

The chain uses TRBV7-9 and TRBJ1-1, with 8 nucleotides matching TRBD1. The CDR3 has 13 amino acids. Germline V gene sequence: CDR1 SEHNR, CDR2 FQNEAQ (reference sequence). V dropped 4 bases and J dropped 4; count of bases not matched to a gene: 2. CDR3: CASSYGQGTEAFF. DNA of the CDR3: TGTGCCAGCAGCTACGGACAGGGCACTGAAGCTTTCTTT.

The CDR3 here is CSVRSIYEQYF. Here the CDR3 DNA reads TGCAGCGTCAGGTCGATTTACGAGCAGTACTTC. The V gene is TRBV29-1, the J gene TRBJ2-7, with D uncertain. The CDR3 is 11 amino acids. Per the germline V gene, CDR1 is SQVTM and CDR2 is ANQGSEA. Trimming shortened V by 6 bases and J by 4 bases, and 10 bases separated the two germline ends.

The chain employs TRBV5-4 and TRBJ2-5; 9 nucleotides align to TRBD2. This CDR3 has 16 residues. Germline assignment: CDR1 SGHNT and CDR2 YYREEE (reference sequence). Trimming removed 2 bases from V and 4 bases from J; junction bases left unmatched: 9. The CDR3 spells CASSFGAGGEAETQYF. DNA of the CDR3: TGTGCCAGCAGCTTCGGGGCGGGAGGGGAGGCAGAGACCCAGTACTTC. The complete variable domain, with remaining parts taken from reference TRBV5-4 and TRBJ2-5, reads ETGVTQSPTHLIKTRGQQVTLRCSSQSGHNTVSWYQQALGQGPQFIFQYYREEENGRGNFPPRFSGLQFPNYSSELNVNALELDDSALYLCASSFGAGGEAETQYFGPGTRLLVL.

The chain is built from TRBV12-5 and TRBJ2-7; D is perhaps TRBD2 (5 bases). Germline V gene lookup returns CDR1 LGHNT and CDR2 FRNRAP. V shed 1 base and J shed 7 bases, with 11 bases lying between them. This CDR3 comprises 13 residues. The CDR3 nucleotides read TGTGCTAGTGGTTTGGACCTCCGAGGGGAGCAGTACTTC. It yields the protein CASGLDLRGEQYF.

The rearrangement links TRBV5-1 to TRBJ1-5; D is perhaps TRBD1 (5 bases). The CDR3 is 14 residues long. The V end lost 4 bases, the J end lost 4 bases, and 12 bases lay between the germline ends. CDR1 SGHRS and CDR2 YFSETQ come from the germline V gene. CDR3 sequence reads: CASSPGTQNQPQHF. Here the CDR3 DNA reads TGCGCCAGCAGCCCCGGGACTCAGAATCAGCCCCAGCATTTT.

The V call is TRBV10-3, the J call TRBJ2-2; D might be TRBD2 (6 bases). The CDR3 sequence is 14 residues long. The germline V gene encodes CDR1 ENHRY and CDR2 SYGVKD. V lost 8 bases and J 0 bases, leaving 10 bases between the germline ends. CDR3 bases: TGTGCCATCTTGGAGGGAGCGAACACCGGGGAGCTGTTTTTT. Its translation is CAILEGANTGELFF.